This TCR beta chain was profiled in a study of T cells in Graves' hyperthyroidism and ophthalmopathy. The study, taken as a whole, reports: A model built on 13 V-J features separated ophthalmopathy from stable hyperthyroidism.

This clonotype was seen many times. Its antigen remains unidentified. Over 18 months, lack of ophthalmopathy progression marked Graves' hyperthyroidism as stable. The CDR3 is 12 amino acids. CDR1 SGHAT and CDR2 FQNNGV come from the germline V gene. The V end lost 5 bases, the J end lost 9 bases, and 11 bases lay between the germline ends. Regions amplified from RNA transcripts were the TCR beta CDR3 regions. First-round RT-PCR with HTBI primers amplified the TCR CDR3 region. From the multiplex PCR reads, TCRdb called clonotypes with MiXCR, one entry per CDR3 protein. The data show approximately 530,000 distinct CDR3 sequences, with approximately 16% seen just once and 18% held by the top ten.

This clonotype was sampled from a woman aged 18-35 years with Graves' hyperthyroidism. The material sequenced was blood. This chain joins TRBV11-2 and TRBJ2-1, with D unresolved. The CDR3 protein is CASSQGRVEQFF. The CDR3 DNA reads TGTGCCAGCAGCCAAGGCCGGGTTGAGCAGTTCTTC.